These 13 T cell receptor beta chains originate from one sample sequenced in a study of response to subunit inactivated influenza vaccine. TCRdb called the RT-PCR reads again in MiXCR, with one record for every CDR3 protein. The table includes about half a million distinct CDR3 sequences, less than 10% detected once. The sequencing here drew on PBMCs from blood, taken roughly 24 months after vaccination. The receptors stem from a man aged 45 to 70 who received an inactivated influenza vaccine.

This clonotype has ten or more counts. The CDR3 DNA is TGTGCCAGCAGCCAAGAATGGGGCAGGGGGTTAGATACGCAGTATTTT. Translating gives CASSQEWGRGLDTQYF. The genes are TRBV4-2 and TRBJ2-3, with TRBD1 identical over 7 bases. Germline CDR1 LGHNA, CDR2 YNFKEQ. V lost 0 bases to trimming and J lost 5 bases; unmatched junction nucleotides: 8. This CDR3 region has 16 residues.

At least ten counts were recorded for this clonotype. The chain employs TRBV10-3 and TRBJ2-3; 8 nucleotides match TRBD2. V lost 6 bases and J lost 1; bases outside the gene matches: 6. Germline assignment: CDR1 ENHRY and CDR2 SYGVKD. The CDR3 has 15 residues. The CDR3 sequence: CAISARGGGTDTQYF. The CDR3 DNA is TGTGCCATCAGCGCCCGGGGGGGCGGCACAGATACGCAGTATTTT.

This clonotype was recorded at least ten times. The V and J genes are TRBV7-6 and TRBJ1-5, with 9 bases lining up with TRBD1. The CDR3 has 16 residues. CDR1 and CDR2 from the germline V gene are SGHVS and FNYEAQ. V shed 1 base and J 1 base; nucleotides not matched to a gene: 2. The CDR3, as DNA: TGTGCCAGCAGCTTAGGGACAGGGGTGAGCAATCAGCCCCAGCATTTT. Encoded protein: CASSLGTGVSNQPQHF.

The chain couples TRBV7-2 to TRBJ2-2; TRBD1 agrees at 9 bases. The CDR3 length is 13 residues. CDR1 SGHTA and CDR2 FQGNSA come from the germline V gene. Losses at the gene ends were 3 bases for V and 13 bases for J; bases not matched to a gene: 6. CDR3: CASSFPTGGGLFF. DNA of the CDR3: TGTGCCAGCAGCTTTCCGACAGGGGGTGGGCTGTTTTTT. Full variable domain (outside the CDR3, taken from reference TRBV7-2 and TRBJ2-2): GAGVSQSPSNKVTEKGKDVELRCDPISGHTALYWYRQSLGQGLEFLIYFQGNSAPDKSGLPSDRFSAERTGGSVSTLTIQRTQQEDSAVYLCASSFPTGGGLFFGEGSRLTVL.

This clonotype has at least ten counts. This chain uses TRBV6-1 with TRBJ2-1, with 11 bases identical to TRBD2. With 6 bases clipped from V and 3 bases from J, the junction kept 4 bases outside the gene matches. This CDR3 has 15 residues. Germline CDR1 reads MNHNS; CDR2 reads SASEGT. The CDR3 loop reads CASRHTSGSYNEQFF. The CDR3 DNA reads TGTGCCAGCAGGCATACTAGCGGGAGCTACAATGAGCAGTTCTTC.

This clonotype was seen a few times. This sequence joins TRBV20-1 and TRBJ1-2; weak D call: TRBD1 (6 bases). V lost 1 base to trimming and J lost 6 bases, with 15 bases between them. The CDR3 has 14 amino acids. CDR1 DFQATT and CDR2 SNEGSKA come from the germline V gene (reference sequence). CDR3 protein: CSARGRQGNNGYTF. In nucleotides, the CDR3 is TGCAGTGCTAGAGGACGCCAGGGGAATAATGGCTACACCTTC.

The chain combines TRBV7-9 with TRBJ2-3; D ambiguous. V was trimmed by 0 bases and J by 3 bases, leaving 10 bases between them. The CDR3 has 15 residues. The V gene's germline CDR1 is SEHNR and CDR2 FQNEAQ (reference sequence). Here the CDR3 DNA reads TGTGCCAGCAGCTTAGCGCTCATGATAACAGATACGCAGTATTTT. Translated: CASSLALMITDTQYF.

This chain uses TRBV27 with TRBJ2-7; tentative D call: TRBD2 (5 bases). CDR3 length equals 15 residues. Germline V lookup: CDR1 MNHEY, CDR2 SMNVEV (reference sequence). Trimming removed 5 bases at V and 5 bases at J, with 19 bases between. CDR3 sequence reads: CASSVIPPEVNEQYF. The CDR3 nucleotides read TGTGCCAGCAGTGTGATTCCACCGGAGGTTAACGAGCAGTACTTC.

This clonotype has a handful of counts. The chain combines TRBV20-1 with TRBJ2-3; D perhaps matches TRBD2 (6 bases). The V gene's germline CDR1 is DFQATT and CDR2 SNEGSKA (reference sequence). V lost 3 bases and J lost 1, with 11 bases in between. The CDR3 covers 14 residues. CDR3 region: CSARGGTRTDTQYF. The CDR3 region has the DNA TGCAGTGCTAGGGGCGGGACCCGCACAGATACGCAGTATTTT.

This clonotype was detected only a few times. This rearrangement joins TRBV5-1 to TRBJ1-1; D gene unclear. Looked up from germline, CDR1 is SGHRS and CDR2 is YFSETQ. Between the trimmed V and J ends, which lost 3 bases and 7 bases, there was a span of 22 bases. The CDR3 is made up of 16 amino acids. This CDR3 reads CASSSTSGINPLEAFF. CDR3 coding DNA: TGCGCCAGCAGCTCGACGTCTGGGATTAACCCTCTTGAAGCTTTCTTT. The full variable domain, completed using reference TRBV5-1 and TRBJ1-1, is KAGVTQTPRYLIKTRGQQVTLSCSPISGHRSVSWYQQTPGQGLQFLFEYFSETQRNKGNFPGRFSGRQFSNSRSEMNVSTLELGDSALYLCASSSTSGINPLEAFFGQGTRLTVV.

This clonotype has only a few counts. CDR3 nucleotides: TGTGCCAGCAGCTTCGGGCCAGCCTCAGGAGAGACCCAGTACTTC. Translating gives CASSFGPASGETQYF. The V gene is TRBV11-1, the J gene TRBJ2-5; D unresolved. The CDR3 extends over 15 amino acids. Trimming stripped 3 bases from V and 4 bases from J, with 15 bases between. CDR1 is SGHAT and CDR2 is FQDESV in the germline V gene (reference sequence).

In its sample, this clonotype was seen a few times. J is TRBJ2-6 and V is TRBV4-1, with D perhaps TRBD1 (6 bases). The CDR3 runs to 19 residues. Germline CDR1 MGHRA, CDR2 YSYEKL. V shed 6 bases and J shed 1 base, with 22 bases lying between them. The chain's CDR3 is CASSEAYRVPFSGANVLTF. CDR3 sequence (DNA): TGCGCCAGCAGTGAAGCGTACAGGGTCCCCTTTTCTGGGGCCAACGTCCTGACTTTC.

The rearrangement uses TRBV7-9 and TRBJ2-7, with D tentatively TRBD1 (8 bases). Germline V gene sequence: CDR1 SEHNR, CDR2 FQNEAQ (reference sequence). The length of the CDR3 is 15 residues. Trimming took 5 bases from V and 4 from J, leaving 18 bases between them. The DNA of the CDR3 is TGTGCCAGCAGCCCCGACAGGGGAGGGTATTACGAGCAGTACTTC. Protein sequence: CASSPDRGGYYEQYF.